This note documents a single TCR beta chain sequence. The entry originates in a study of regulatory T cells in long-lasting Graves disease. Libraries of TCR beta came from iRepertoire HTBI primers plus Arm-PCR of CDR3 regions. TCRdb redid the calling of the multiplex PCR reads with MiXCR, one entry per CDR3 protein. The repertoire holds over 500,000 distinct CDR3 sequences, with approximately 16% as singletons. The CDR3 contains 15 residues. Germline V gene lookup returns CDR1 MDHEN and CDR2 SYDVKM. J gave up 4 bases and V 5 bases, and 8 bases lay outside the gene matches. The time point: newly diagnosed GD, antithyroid drugs for less than 3 months. The authors made the TCR library using RNA they extracted from PBMCs. These same data were also listed under a study on T cells in Graves' hyperthyroidism and ophthalmopathy. That study reports: The HTBI primer set was used in a first-round RT-PCR of the TCR CDR3.

The clonotype originates from a man aged 18-30 years with Graves disease. The V and J genes are TRBV28 and TRBJ1-2; 9 bases are a match to TRBD1. Specimen: peripheral blood mononuclear cells (PBMCs), collected at new diagnosis, from a patient treated with antithyroid drugs. CDR3 residues: CASSPPTGGPYGYTF. The CDR3 DNA sequence: TGTGCCAGCAGTCCCCCGACAGGGGGACCCTATGGCTACACCTTC.